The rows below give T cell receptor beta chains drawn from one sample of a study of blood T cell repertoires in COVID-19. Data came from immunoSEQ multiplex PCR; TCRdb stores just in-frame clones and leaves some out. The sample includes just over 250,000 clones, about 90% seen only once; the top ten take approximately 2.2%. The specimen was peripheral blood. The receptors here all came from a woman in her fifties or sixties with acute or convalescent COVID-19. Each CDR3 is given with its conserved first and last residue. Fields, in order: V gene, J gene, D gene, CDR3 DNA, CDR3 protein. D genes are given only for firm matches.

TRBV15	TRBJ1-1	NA	TGTGCCACCAGCAGAGCGAGGAACACTGAAGCTTTCTTT	CATSRARNTEAFF
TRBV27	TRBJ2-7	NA	TGTGCCAGCAATCTACAGGGAATTGGCTACGAGCAGTACTTC	CASNLQGIGYEQYF
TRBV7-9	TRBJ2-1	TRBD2	TGTGCCAGCAGCCCCCGGACTAGCGGGAGGGGTGAGCAGTTCTTC	CASSPRTSGRGEQFF
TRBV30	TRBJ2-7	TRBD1	TGTGCCTGGAGTCGGACAGGGGGCCGGGGGCAGTACTTC	CAWSRTGGRGQYF
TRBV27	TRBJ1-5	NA	TGTGCCAGCAGTTTCCGCGGCAATCAGCCCCAGCATTTT	CASSFRGNQPQHF
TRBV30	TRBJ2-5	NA	TGTGCCTGGAGTCCATGGGGGGGCTCTGAGACCCAGTACTTC	CAWSPWGGSETQYF
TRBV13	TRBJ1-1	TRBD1	TGTGCCAGCAGCCGGACAGGGAACACTGAAGCTTTCTTT	CASSRTGNTEAFF
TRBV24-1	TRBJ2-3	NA	TGTGCCACCAGTTTGCGAGGGGAGGGCACAGATACGCAGTATTTT	CATSLRGEGTDTQYF
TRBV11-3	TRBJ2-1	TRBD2	TGTGCCAGCAGCGTCGTAGCGGGAGGTGGTGAGCAGTTCTTC	CASSVVAGGGEQFF
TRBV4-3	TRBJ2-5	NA	TGCGCCAGCAGCTTTGGGGCAGACGAGACCCAGTACTTC	CASSFGADETQYF
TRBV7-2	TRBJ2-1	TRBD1	TGTGCCAGCAGGGCAACAGGGGCAGGCGAGCAGTTCTTC	CASRATGAGEQFF
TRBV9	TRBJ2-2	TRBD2	TGTGCCAGCAGCGACCCTAGACTAGCGGGCACCGGGGAGCTGTTTTTT	CASSDPRLAGTGELFF
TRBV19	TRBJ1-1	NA	TGTGCCAGTAGTATAGGTCCGGGGGGCACTGAAGCTTTCTTT	CASSIGPGGTEAFF
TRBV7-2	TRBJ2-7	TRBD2	TGTGCCAGCAGGGAGGGACTAGCGGGCGAGCAGTACTTC	CASREGLAGEQYF
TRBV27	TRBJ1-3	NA	TGTGCCAGCAGTTTATCCTCAGGGGTTGGAAACACCATATATTTT	CASSLSSGVGNTIYF
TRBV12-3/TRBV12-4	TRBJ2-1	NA	TGTGCCAGCAGCGACTTTAATGAGCAGTTCTTC	CASSDFNEQFF